The next 21 T cell receptor beta chains were all read from a single sample in a study of T cells after posttransplantation cyclophosphamide. Cyclophosphamide on days +3 and +4 followed busulfan-fludarabine conditioning and a marrow graft. The assay was immunoSEQ multiplex PCR, and TCRdb's table has in-frame clones only and misses some. The sample carries roughly 23,000 clones, about 90% recorded once. The sequencing used PBMCs, collected after allogeneic stem cell transplant with posttransplant cyclophosphamide. The source is a female patient between 30 and 45 years old who received an allogeneic stem cell transplant from an unrelated donor, was CMV-positive, and had no GVHD. Among the T cells, some may be from the graft donor.

V and J are TRBV7-9 and TRBJ2-3; D may be TRBD2 (5 bases). Per the germline V gene, CDR1 is SEHNR and CDR2 is FQNEAQ (reference sequence). V lost 3 bases and J lost 0, with 16 bases in between. There are 17 residues in the CDR3. CDR3 nucleotides: TGTGCCAGCAGCTTCGGGAAGCGGATTACTAGCACAGATACGCAGTATTTT. It translates to CASSFGKRITSTDTQYF.

The V gene is TRBV5-1, the J gene TRBJ2-1, with 9 bases identical to TRBD1. Germline CDR1 is SGHRS and CDR2 is YFSETQ. This CDR3 has 15 amino acids. The ends lost 3 bases at V and 5 bases at J; junction bases unmatched: 6. This CDR3 reads CASSWGQGSNNEQFF. The CDR3 DNA reads TGCGCCAGCAGCTGGGGACAGGGAAGTAACAATGAGCAGTTCTTC.

The chain uses TRBV12-5 and TRBJ2-5; D call uncertain. Per germline, CDR1 LGHNT and CDR2 FRNRAP. V lost 0 bases to trimming and J lost 5 bases, with 7 bases between them. The CDR3 extends over 13 amino acids. CDR3 protein: CASGLVLSETQYF. The CDR3 DNA reads as TGTGCTAGTGGTTTGGTACTTTCGGAGACCCAGTACTTC. Complete variable domain (other parts from reference TRBV12-5 and TRBJ2-5): DARVTQTPRHKVTEMGQEVTMRCQPILGHNTVFWYRQTMMQGLELLAYFRNRAPLDDSGMPKDRFSAEMPDATLATLKIQPSEPRDSAVYFCASGLVLSETQYFGPGTRLLVL.

The gene calls are TRBV7-3 and TRBJ2-7; D is perhaps TRBD2 (5 bases). Germline CDR1 reads SGHTA; CDR2 reads FQGTGA. The CDR3 runs 13 residues. V lost 0 bases to trimming and J lost 5 bases, with 8 bases between them. Here the CDR3 reads CASSLTGKNEQYF. CDR3 DNA sequence: TGTGCCAGCAGCTTAACCGGGAAGAACGAGCAGTACTTC.

There are a few counts of this clone. V gene TRBV27 combines with J gene TRBJ1-2; D perhaps matches TRBD1 (5 bases). The ends were cut back, 4 bases at V and 6 bases at J, with 21 bases in the middle. The CDR3 consists of 16 residues. Germline values: CDR1 MNHEY, CDR2 SMNVEV (reference sequence). The CDR3 spells CASSSEGKLILHGYTF. The CDR3 region has the DNA TGTGCCAGCAGTTCGGAGGGGAAATTGATTTTACATGGCTACACCTTC.

The chain uses TRBV7-6 and TRBJ2-5; TRBD1 matches 7 bases. V lost 4 bases, J lost 5 bases, and 10 bases stayed unmatched. CDR3 size: 15 residues. Germline-derived CDR1 and CDR2 are SGHVS and FNYEAQ. The CDR3: CASSSIGTVQETQYF. The CDR3, as DNA: TGTGCCAGCAGCTCCATCGGGACAGTTCAGGAGACCCAGTACTTC.

The rearrangement uses TRBV5-1 and TRBJ1-6; possibly TRBD1 for D (5 bases). The CDR3 is made up of 14 amino acids. Germline CDR1 and CDR2: SGHRS and YFSETQ. Trimming removed 7 bases from V and 8 bases from J, with 16 bases in between. CDR3 amino acids: CASGGGGNDSPLHF. CDR3 in DNA: TGCGCCAGCGGCGGGGGAGGGAATGATTCACCCCTCCACTTT.

This rearrangement joins TRBV7-9 to TRBJ1-5; D perhaps matches TRBD1 (6 bases). Trimming shortened V by 5 bases and J by 4 bases, and 12 bases separated the two germline ends. The germline V gene encodes CDR1 SEHNR and CDR2 FQNEAQ (reference sequence). The CDR3 extends over 14 amino acids. DNA of the CDR3: TGTGCCAGCAGCCCGGGGGGCGTGAATCAGCCCCAGCATTTT. The encoded protein is CASSPGGVNQPQHF.

The V and J genes are TRBV5-5 and TRBJ2-7; D uncertain. The V gene lost 1 base and the J gene lost 7 bases, with 9 bases spanning the gap. This CDR3 spans 12 amino acids. Per the germline V gene, CDR1 is SGHKS and CDR2 is YYEKEE (reference sequence). The CDR3 DNA sequence: TGTGCCAGCAGCTTGACAGCCTCGGAGCAGTACTTC. Amino acid sequence: CASSLTASEQYF. Variable domain in full (rest from reference TRBV5-5 and TRBJ2-7): DAGVTQSPTHLIKTRGQQVTLRCSPISGHKSVSWYQQVLGQGPQFIFQYYEKEERGRGNFPDRFSARQFPNYSSELNVNALLLGDSALYLCASSLTASEQYFGPGTRLTVT.

This chain links TRBV11-3 with TRBJ2-1, with 7 bases lining up with TRBD1. V lost 5 bases and J lost 6; bases outside the gene matches: 10. The germline CDR1 and CDR2 sequences are SGHNT and YENEEA. The CDR3 extends over 15 amino acids. The CDR3 protein is CASSRFTTGLNEQFF. The CDR3 DNA sequence: TGTGCCAGCAGCCGATTTACGACAGGGCTCAATGAGCAGTTCTTC.

The chain has TRBV5-4 and TRBJ2-1; 8 bases are shared with TRBD2. CDR3 length: 14 residues. V was clipped by 2 bases and J by 4 bases; unmatched bases: 2. Germline V gives CDR1 SGHNT, CDR2 YYREEE (reference sequence). The CDR3: CASSFTGGYNEQFF. As DNA, the CDR3 is TGTGCCAGCAGCTTTACGGGGGGGTACAATGAGCAGTTCTTC.

The rearrangement uses TRBV6-1 and TRBJ2-5, with D uncertain. The CDR3 contains 14 residues. CDR1 and CDR2 from the germline V gene are MNHNS and SASEGT. The V and J ends lost 0 bases and 5 bases respectively, with 10 bases between them. The CDR3 spells CASSEAPGRETQYF. The CDR3 DNA follows: TGTGCCAGCAGTGAAGCGCCGGGTAGGGAGACCCAGTACTTC.

The chain is built from TRBV30 and TRBJ1-5; D might be TRBD1 (6 bases). Trimming took 3 bases from V and 6 from J, leaving 12 bases between them. The germline V gene encodes CDR1 GTSNPN and CDR2 SVGIG (reference sequence). The CDR3 length is 13 residues. The CDR3 protein is CAWSGQGSQPQHF. CDR3 DNA: TGTGCCTGGAGCGGGCAGGGGAGTCAGCCCCAGCATTTT.

The chain links TRBV9 to TRBJ1-1, with D uncertain. The CDR3 contains 17 residues. Trimming pared 3 bases from V and 5 bases from J, leaving 23 bases between. Germline V gene data show CDR1 as SGDLS and CDR2 as YYNGEE. The CDR3, as DNA: TGTGCCAGCAGCGAGTCTACTCGGGAGGGAGGAGGGACTGAAGCTTTCTTT. Its protein product is CASSESTREGGGTEAFF.

J is TRBJ1-1 and V is TRBV13; a possible D gene is TRBD1 (6 bases). The CDR3 extends over 13 amino acids. V was clipped by 5 bases and J by 10 bases, with 17 bases between them. The germline V gene has CDR1 PRHDT and CDR2 FYEKMQ (reference sequence). CDR3 nucleotides: TGTGCCAGCAGCCCCCGACAGGCCTTTTCAGCTTTCTTT. Translation: CASSPRQAFSAFF. The entire variable domain, with the rest obtained from reference TRBV13 and TRBJ1-1, is as follows: AAGVIQSPRHLIKEKRETATLKCYPIPRHDTVYWYQQGPGQDPQFLISFYEKMQSDKGSIPDRFSAQQFSDYHSELNMSSLELGDSALYFCASSPRQAFSAFFGQGTRLTVV.

CDR3 residues: CASRQTGENEKLFF. DNA of the CDR3: TGTGCCAGCAGGCAAACAGGGGAAAATGAAAAACTGTTTTTT. V and J are TRBV28 and TRBJ1-4; 7 bases are shared with TRBD1. Germline V gene sequence: CDR1 MDHEN, CDR2 SYDVKM. J was trimmed by 5 bases and V by 6 bases; bases with no gene match: 6. The CDR3 runs to 14 residues.

The chain has TRBV15 and TRBJ2-1, with 8 positions matching TRBD2. Germline values: CDR1 LNHNV, CDR2 YYDKDF (reference sequence). The CDR3 length is 15 residues. Unmatched junction bases numbered 9, after V lost 4 bases and J lost 7 bases. CDR3 protein: CATSIGLASANEQFF. The CDR3, as DNA: TGTGCCACCAGCATCGGACTAGCCTCCGCGAATGAGCAGTTCTTC.

This chain uses TRBV6-5 with TRBJ2-3, with 7 positions matching TRBD2. CDR1 and CDR2 from the germline V gene are MNHEY and SVGAGI. CDR3 length: 13 residues. J gave up 0 bases and V 6 bases, and 0 bases lay outside the gene matches. CDR3 amino acids: CASRGGSTDTQYF. Written as DNA, the CDR3 is TGTGCCAGCAGGGGGGGGAGCACAGATACGCAGTATTTT.

V is TRBV2 and J is TRBJ2-4, with D perhaps matching TRBD1 (7 bases). The germline V gene encodes CDR1 SNHLY and CDR2 FYNNEI. V was trimmed by 6 bases and J by 11 bases, leaving 20 bases between them. The CDR3 totals 14 residues. CDR3 in DNA: TGTGCCAGCAGAGCTGGGAGGACAGGAACATTTCAGTACTTC. Protein: CASRAGRTGTFQYF.

The rearrangement joins TRBV28 to TRBJ1-6; D is possibly TRBD1 (6 bases). This CDR3 has 15 amino acids. The V and J ends lost 7 bases and 0 bases respectively, with 10 bases between them. The germline V gene has CDR1 MDHEN and CDR2 SYDVKM. Here the CDR3 reads CASTTGSSYNSPLHF. DNA of the CDR3: TGTGCCAGCACTACAGGGAGCTCCTATAATTCACCCCTCCACTTT.

V gene TRBV7-2 combines with J gene TRBJ1-2; possible D gene TRBD1, 6 bases. The CDR3 contains 17 residues. Trimming shortened V by 0 bases and J by 6 bases, and 20 bases separated the two germline ends. The V gene's germline CDR1 is SGHTA and CDR2 FQGNSA. CDR3 bases: TGTGCCAGCAGCTTAGCACCAAGGGGGTCGGGGCATGATGGCTACACCTTC. Translated, it gives CASSLAPRGSGHDGYTF.